This T cell receptor (beta chain) was recorded in a study of post-analysis software for immune sequencing data. Study-wide results and caveats: Strong co-clustering by F measure was seen for same-batch samples. Controls had lower frequencies than patients of about five TRBV segments, which included TRBV5-6, TRBV5-1 and TRBV20-1.

The CDR3 loop spans 16 amino acids. V shed 5 bases and J shed 4 bases, with 17 bases lying between them. Germline loops: CDR1 MNHEY, CDR2 SVGAGI. Prepared libraries of TCR beta cDNA carried unique molecular identifiers. In TCRdb, the PCR reads were re-called with MiXCR into one record per CDR3 protein. The table has 650,000 to 900,000 distinct CDR3 sequences, about half seen once. Regarding this clonotype: Its antigen remains unknown.

This clonotype was sampled from a girl aged 5-17 years with multiple sclerosis. The rearrangement joins TRBV6-5 to TRBJ2-2; D perhaps matches TRBD2 (6 bases). The specimen was blood. The CDR3, as DNA: TGTGCCAGCAGTCGCCAGTCGGGAGTCGTCACCGGGGAGCTGTTTTTT. It is translated as CASSRQSGVVTGELFF.